A selection of T cell receptor beta chains follows, all from one sample in a study of T cells after yellow fever vaccination. TCRdb redid the calling of the 5' RACE reads with MiXCR, one entry per CDR3 protein. This table has 300,000 to 400,000 distinct CDR3 sequences, 6% to 8% appearing once. Material: PBMCs, obtained 5 days after the yellow fever booster vaccination. These receptors were collected from a man aged 25 to 40 who received the YFV17D yellow fever vaccine. CDR3s include the opening cysteine and the closing phenylalanine or tryptophan. Fields, in order: CDR3 DNA, CDR3 protein, clone size, V gene, J gene, D gene. A D gene is named only where the DNA matches it firmly. Clone sizes are given selectively: once, few, many, or a class where the clone is expanded.

DNA: TGCAGTGCTTCCCGCTCCTACGAGCAGTACTTC
CDR3: CSASRSYEQYF
size: few
V: TRBV20-1
J: TRBJ2-7
D: NA

DNA: TGTGCCAGCAGCCCTGGAGTCATGACGCAGTATTTT
CDR3: CASSPGVMTQYF
size: many
V: TRBV5-6
J: TRBJ2-3
D: NA

DNA: TGCGCCAGCAGCTTGGGGGATACTATTGAGCAGTTCTTC
CDR3: CASSLGDTIEQFF
size: many
V: TRBV5-1
J: TRBJ2-1
D: NA

DNA: TGTGCCAGCAGCCCGGGGAGGAGACCCACTGAAGCTTTCTTT
CDR3: CASSPGRRPTEAFF
size: many
V: TRBV7-2
J: TRBJ1-1
D: NA

DNA: TGTGCCACCAGTGGTGATGCCACCGGGGAGCTGTTTTTT
CDR3: CATSGDATGELFF
size: many
V: TRBV24-1
J: TRBJ2-2
D: NA

DNA: TGTGCCAGCAGCCAAGATACGGCTAGCGGGAGCACAGATACGCAGTATTTT
CDR3: CASSQDTASGSTDTQYF
size: NA
V: TRBV4-2
J: TRBJ2-3
D: TRBD2

DNA: TGTGCCAGCAGCGGGGGACTAGCGGGAGGGAGCCCGAACACCGGGGAGCTGTTTTTT
CDR3: CASSGGLAGGSPNTGELFF
size: many
V: TRBV4-2
J: TRBJ2-2
D: TRBD2

DNA: TGTGCCAGCAGTTTCACCATCTCGGGACAGGGGCATGGGGCCAACGTCCTGACTTTC
CDR3: CASSFTISGQGHGANVLTF
size: NA
V: TRBV12-3/TRBV12-4
J: TRBJ2-6
D: TRBD1

DNA: TGTGCCAGCAGCTCCTCCGGGACAGGGCTATACGAGCAGTACTTC
CDR3: CASSSSGTGLYEQYF
size: many
V: TRBV7-2
J: TRBJ2-7
D: TRBD1

DNA: TGCGCCAGCAGCATTGAGAGGCGGGAGTGCGTCTTC
CDR3: CASSIERRECVF
size: NA
V: TRBV5-1
J: TRBJ2-1
D: TRBD2

DNA: TGTGCCAGCAGCTTAGGCCTGGCGGGAGGCTACACCTTC
CDR3: CASSLGLAGGYTF
size: many
V: TRBV7-9
J: TRBJ1-2
D: NA

DNA: TGTGCCAGCAGCCCAGGACAGGGGCTTGAAAAACTGTTTTTT
CDR3: CASSPGQGLEKLFF
size: NA
V: TRBV5-4
J: TRBJ1-4
D: TRBD1

DNA: TGTGCCAGCAAGGGGGGGGCTAGCGGAAAAACCGGGGAGCTGTTTTTT
CDR3: CASKGGASGKTGELFF
size: few
V: TRBV7-8
J: TRBJ2-2
D: NA

DNA: TGTGCCAGCAGCGTAGACCCGGATACTAGCACAGATACGCAGTATTTT
CDR3: CASSVDPDTSTDTQYF
size: NA
V: TRBV9
J: TRBJ2-3
D: NA

DNA: TGTGCCAGCAGCCCCAGGGTACTAGCGGGGATCACGTGGACCGGGGAGCTGTTTTTT
CDR3: CASSPRVLAGITWTGELFF
size: NA
V: TRBV9
J: TRBJ2-2
D: TRBD2

DNA: TGTGCCAGTAGCGCTCCGGGACAGGGAACCCAAGAGACCCAGTACTTC
CDR3: CASSAPGQGTQETQYF
size: few
V: TRBV19
J: TRBJ2-5
D: TRBD1

DNA: TGCAGCGTTGTCGTCCAGGGTAGGAACGACGAGCAGTACTTC
CDR3: CSVVVQGRNDEQYF
size: many
V: TRBV29-1
J: TRBJ2-7
D: NA

DNA: TGTGCCAGCCGTTCTAGCGGGAATTACAATGAGCAGTTCTTC
CDR3: CASRSSGNYNEQFF
size: NA
V: TRBV2
J: TRBJ2-1
D: TRBD2

DNA: TGTGCCAGCAGTCCCGGGACTAGCTCCTACGAGCAGTACTTC
CDR3: CASSPGTSSYEQYF
size: many
V: TRBV28
J: TRBJ2-7
D: TRBD2

DNA: TGTGCCACCAGCCTCGACTATGGCTACACCTTC
CDR3: CATSLDYGYTF
size: NA
V: TRBV5-8
J: TRBJ1-2
D: NA

DNA: TGTGCCAGCAGCGCCGCGACCAATTACGAGCAGTACTTC
CDR3: CASSAATNYEQYF
size: few
V: TRBV2
J: TRBJ2-7
D: NA

DNA: TGCAGTGCTAGACATCGGAACCGAGACTACAATGAGCAGTTCTTC
CDR3: CSARHRNRDYNEQFF
size: few
V: TRBV20-1
J: TRBJ2-1
D: NA

DNA: TGCAGTGCTAGAGGGGTGGGACTACCCTACAATGAGCAGTTCTTC
CDR3: CSARGVGLPYNEQFF
size: many
V: TRBV20-1
J: TRBJ2-1
D: TRBD2

DNA: TGCAGCGTTGCCCCTCTAGCGGGTGACAATGAGCAGTTCTTC
CDR3: CSVAPLAGDNEQFF
size: NA
V: TRBV29-1
J: TRBJ2-1
D: TRBD2

DNA: TGCGCCAGCAGCTTGGAAGAGGGGGCCATTCAGTACTTC
CDR3: CASSLEEGAIQYF
size: NA
V: TRBV5-1
J: TRBJ2-4
D: TRBD1

DNA: TGCAGCGTTGAAGGACTAGTAAGCTCCTACAATGAGCAGTTCTTC
CDR3: CSVEGLVSSYNEQFF
size: NA
V: TRBV29-1
J: TRBJ2-1
D: NA

DNA: TGTGCCAGTACAGTTGGAGGCCAAGAGACCCAGTACTTC
CDR3: CASTVGGQETQYF
size: NA
V: TRBV9
J: TRBJ2-5
D: NA